This is a list of T cell receptor beta chains from one sample in a study of OX40 agonist ivuxolimab in advanced cancers. The data were produced by immunoSEQ multiplex PCR, yet TCRdb's version contains in-frame clones alone and is incomplete. This table has roughly 80,000 clones, around 80% appearing once. The material sequenced was CD4+ or CD8+ T cells sorted from blood, taken in a trial of the OX40 agonist ivuxolimab. The receptors come from an adult with an advanced solid tumor such as melanoma, head and neck, liver or kidney cancer. CDR3s include the opening cysteine and the closing phenylalanine or tryptophan. The D gene is left open where the match is weak. Where a row states a size, it is once, few, many or the class of an expanded clone; other rows omit it.

d_gene: -; abundance: -; j_gene: TRBJ1-6; v_gene: TRBV14; CDR3aa: CASSQDYGGSPLHF; CDR3nt: TGTGCCAGCAGCCAAGATTACGGAGGATCACCCCTCCACTTT
d_gene: -; abundance: -; j_gene: TRBJ2-1; v_gene: TRBV28; CDR3aa: CASTPLTRGSQFF; CDR3nt: TGTGCCAGCACCCCACTCACCCGGGGGTCACAGTTCTTC
d_gene: -; abundance: once; j_gene: TRBJ2-1; v_gene: TRBV4-2; CDR3aa: CASSHRDYNEQFF; CDR3nt: TGTGCCAGCAGCCATCGGGACTACAATGAGCAGTTCTTC
d_gene: -; abundance: -; j_gene: TRBJ2-2; v_gene: TRBV10-2; CDR3aa: CASIPQTPSPTGELFF; CDR3nt: TGCGCCAGCATCCCGCAGACCCCGTCTCCCACCGGGGAGCTGTTTTTT
d_gene: -; abundance: -; j_gene: TRBJ2-2; v_gene: TRBV29-1; CDR3aa: CSVDGDTGELFF; CDR3nt: TGCAGCGTTGATGGGGACACCGGGGAGCTGTTTTTT
d_gene: -; abundance: -; j_gene: TRBJ1-1; v_gene: TRBV6-1; CDR3aa: CASSEVREGTAEAFF; CDR3nt: TGTGCCAGCAGTGAAGTGAGGGAGGGTACCGCTGAAGCTTTCTTT
d_gene: -; abundance: -; j_gene: TRBJ2-3; v_gene: TRBV4-1; CDR3aa: CASSSSVDTQYF; CDR3nt: TGCGCCAGCAGTAGCTCGGTAGATACGCAGTATTTT
d_gene: TRBD1; abundance: -; j_gene: TRBJ1-2; v_gene: TRBV19; CDR3aa: CASSSGQGQFYGYTF; CDR3nt: TGTGCCAGTAGTTCTGGACAGGGGCAATTCTATGGCTACACCTTC
d_gene: -; abundance: -; j_gene: TRBJ2-1; v_gene: TRBV25-1; CDR3aa: CASSEAQGPDNEQFF; CDR3nt: TGTGCCAGCAGTGAGGCACAGGGACCAGACAATGAGCAGTTCTTC
d_gene: TRBD2; abundance: once; j_gene: TRBJ2-2; v_gene: TRBV6-5; CDR3aa: CASSLLAGGEQRELFF; CDR3nt: TGTGCCAGCAGTTTATTGGCGGGAGGGGAACAAAGGGAGCTGTTTTTT
d_gene: -; abundance: -; j_gene: TRBJ1-2; v_gene: TRBV5-6; CDR3aa: CASSPTPGGNYGYTF; CDR3nt: TGTGCCAGCAGCCCCACCCCCGGCGGAAACTATGGCTACACCTTC
d_gene: TRBD1; abundance: once; j_gene: TRBJ2-1; v_gene: TRBV15; CDR3aa: CATSRDSARDRGVEQFF; CDR3nt: TGTGCCACCAGCAGAGATTCCGCCCGGGACAGGGGGGTTGAGCAGTTCTTC
d_gene: -; abundance: -; j_gene: TRBJ2-3; v_gene: TRBV27; CDR3aa: CASSFASTDTQYF; CDR3nt: TGTGCCAGCAGTTTCGCTAGCACAGATACGCAGTATTTT
d_gene: -; abundance: -; j_gene: TRBJ2-5; v_gene: TRBV9; CDR3aa: CASSVLGPLGETQYF; CDR3nt: TGTGCCAGCAGCGTATTGGGCCCCCTGGGAGAGACCCAGTACTTC
d_gene: -; abundance: -; j_gene: TRBJ2-7; v_gene: TRBV7-3; CDR3aa: CASSLRGDYEQYF; CDR3nt: TGTGCCAGCAGCCTAAGGGGGGACTACGAGCAGTACTTC
d_gene: -; abundance: -; j_gene: TRBJ1-2; v_gene: TRBV19; CDR3aa: CASAVPLHDTYGYTF; CDR3nt: TGTGCCAGTGCTGTACCTCTACATGACACCTATGGCTACACCTTC
d_gene: -; abundance: -; j_gene: TRBJ2-1; v_gene: TRBV9; CDR3aa: CASSVDGNEQFF; CDR3nt: TGTGCCAGCAGCGTAGACGGCAATGAGCAGTTCTTC
d_gene: TRBD1; abundance: -; j_gene: TRBJ1-5; v_gene: TRBV18; CDR3aa: CASSPDRVPNQPQHF; CDR3nt: TGTGCCAGCTCTCCTGACAGGGTACCAAATCAGCCCCAGCATTTT
d_gene: -; abundance: -; j_gene: TRBJ1-4; v_gene: TRBV9; CDR3aa: CASSVGWGNEKLFF; CDR3nt: TGTGCCAGCAGCGTAGGTTGGGGGAACGAAAAACTGTTTTTT
d_gene: -; abundance: -; j_gene: TRBJ2-7; v_gene: TRBV11-1; CDR3aa: CASRTAPGYEQYF; CDR3nt: TGTGCCAGTCGGACGGCCCCAGGCTACGAGCAGTACTTC
d_gene: TRBD2; abundance: -; j_gene: TRBJ2-3; v_gene: TRBV5-1; CDR3aa: CASNSGGPQNTQYF; CDR3nt: TGCGCCAGCAATTCGGGGGGGCCCCAAAATACGCAGTATTTT
d_gene: -; abundance: -; j_gene: TRBJ2-7; v_gene: TRBV5-6; CDR3aa: CASSFGRGVYEQYF; CDR3nt: TGTGCCAGCAGCTTTGGGCGGGGAGTCTACGAGCAGTACTTC
d_gene: TRBD2; abundance: -; j_gene: TRBJ2-2; v_gene: TRBV11-2; CDR3aa: CASRLWTSGRSGELFF; CDR3nt: TGTGCCAGCCGGCTGTGGACTAGCGGGAGGTCCGGGGAGCTGTTTTTT
d_gene: TRBD1; abundance: once; j_gene: TRBJ1-3; v_gene: TRBV30; CDR3aa: CAWKGTAGNTIYF; CDR3nt: TGTGCCTGGAAGGGGACAGCTGGAAACACCATATATTTT
d_gene: -; abundance: -; j_gene: TRBJ1-5; v_gene: TRBV19; CDR3aa: CASSISGPGVRLSNQPQHF; CDR3nt: TGTGCCAGTAGTATTTCCGGCCCAGGGGTAAGGTTAAGCAATCAGCCCCAGCATTTT
d_gene: TRBD1; abundance: -; j_gene: TRBJ1-1; v_gene: TRBV4-1; CDR3aa: CASSQDSRGGTEAFF; CDR3nt: TGCGCCAGCAGCCAAGATAGCAGGGGGGGGACTGAAGCTTTCTTT
d_gene: TRBD2; abundance: -; j_gene: TRBJ2-3; v_gene: TRBV2; CDR3aa: CASSEGLAVPTDTQYF; CDR3nt: TGTGCCAGCAGCGAGGGACTAGCGGTACCAACAGATACGCAGTATTTT
d_gene: TRBD1; abundance: few; j_gene: TRBJ1-1; v_gene: TRBV6-5; CDR3aa: CASSSRTGGNTEAFF; CDR3nt: TGTGCCAGCAGTTCGCGGACAGGGGGAAACACTGAAGCTTTCTTT
d_gene: -; abundance: -; j_gene: TRBJ2-7; v_gene: TRBV7-2; CDR3aa: CASSFGQLLPYEQYF; CDR3nt: TGTGCCAGCAGCTTTGGACAGCTGCTACCCTACGAGCAGTACTTC
d_gene: -; abundance: -; j_gene: TRBJ1-1; v_gene: TRBV6-1; CDR3aa: CASSDGLTNTEAFF; CDR3nt: TGTGCCAGCAGTGATGGCCTAACGAACACTGAAGCTTTCTTT
d_gene: -; abundance: -; j_gene: TRBJ2-3; v_gene: TRBV7-9; CDR3aa: CASSFLANTQYF; CDR3nt: TGTGCCAGCAGCTTTCTAGCAAATACGCAGTATTTT
d_gene: -; abundance: -; j_gene: TRBJ1-4; v_gene: TRBV7-9; CDR3aa: CASSLAQGHEKLFF; CDR3nt: TGTGCCAGCAGCTTAGCCCAGGGACACGAAAAACTGTTTTTT
d_gene: -; abundance: once; j_gene: TRBJ2-5; v_gene: TRBV19; CDR3aa: CASSQIRGVQETQYF; CDR3nt: TGTGCCAGTAGCCAAATAAGGGGGGTCCAAGAGACCCAGTACTTC
d_gene: -; abundance: -; j_gene: TRBJ1-2; v_gene: TRBV7-9; CDR3aa: CASSSEGTGYTF; CDR3nt: TGTGCCAGCAGCTCCGAGGGAACCGGCTACACCTTC
d_gene: TRBD2; abundance: -; j_gene: TRBJ2-1; v_gene: TRBV7-9; CDR3aa: CASSSWTSGLIGDEQFF; CDR3nt: TGTGCCAGCAGCTCATGGACTAGCGGACTAATAGGAGATGAGCAGTTCTTC
d_gene: -; abundance: once; j_gene: TRBJ2-6; v_gene: TRBV11-2; CDR3aa: CASSFSSGANVLTF; CDR3nt: TGTGCCAGCAGTTTTAGCTCTGGGGCCAACGTCCTGACTTTC
d_gene: -; abundance: once; j_gene: TRBJ2-7; v_gene: TRBV28; CDR3aa: CASSPAPSEGRSYEQYF; CDR3nt: TGTGCCAGCAGTCCCGCTCCCTCGGAGGGCCGATCCTACGAGCAGTACTTC
d_gene: -; abundance: -; j_gene: TRBJ2-1; v_gene: TRBV19; CDR3aa: CASTVGIAAEQFF; CDR3nt: TGTGCCAGTACGGTGGGGATAGCGGCTGAGCAGTTCTTC
d_gene: TRBD1; abundance: -; j_gene: TRBJ2-3; v_gene: TRBV5-6; CDR3aa: CASSFGQGTDTQYF; CDR3nt: TGTGCCAGCAGCTTTGGACAGGGGACAGATACGCAGTATTTT